This T cell receptor beta chain was captured in a study of identical twins. This clonotype has more than one count but fewer than ten. Looked up from germline, CDR1 is MNHEY and CDR2 is SMNVEV (reference sequence). V gave up 5 bases and J gave up 0 bases, with 14 bases separating them. The CDR3 is 17 residues long. A single record per CDR3 protein comes from TCRdb applying MiXCR to the 5' RACE reads. In the table there are 460,000 or so distinct CDR3 sequences, over 12% of which are singletons. This same sample was also part of a study on yellow fever vaccine responses in identical twins.

The receptor comes from a woman younger than 35 in good health. The material sequenced was CD4+ T cells sorted from blood. V is TRBV27 and J is TRBJ2-6, with D possibly being TRBD1 (5 bases). The CDR3 is CASSPRQTTSGANVLTF. DNA for the CDR3: TGTGCCAGCAGTCCAAGACAGACAACCTCTGGGGCCAACGTCCTGACTTTC.